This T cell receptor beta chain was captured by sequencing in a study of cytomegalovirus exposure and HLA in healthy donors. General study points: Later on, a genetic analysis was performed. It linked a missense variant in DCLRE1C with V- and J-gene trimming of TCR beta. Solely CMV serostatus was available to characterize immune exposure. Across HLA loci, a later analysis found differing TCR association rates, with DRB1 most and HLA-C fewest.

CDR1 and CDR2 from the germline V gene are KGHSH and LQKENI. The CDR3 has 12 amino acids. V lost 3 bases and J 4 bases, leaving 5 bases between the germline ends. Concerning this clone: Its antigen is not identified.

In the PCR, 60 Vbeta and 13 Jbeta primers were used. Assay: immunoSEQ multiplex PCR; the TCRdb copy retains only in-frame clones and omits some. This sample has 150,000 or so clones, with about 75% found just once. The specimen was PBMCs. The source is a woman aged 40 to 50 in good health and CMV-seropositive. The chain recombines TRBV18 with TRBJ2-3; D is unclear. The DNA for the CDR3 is TGTGCCAGCTCACCCTTCGCAGATACGCAGTATTTT. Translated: CASSPFADTQYF.